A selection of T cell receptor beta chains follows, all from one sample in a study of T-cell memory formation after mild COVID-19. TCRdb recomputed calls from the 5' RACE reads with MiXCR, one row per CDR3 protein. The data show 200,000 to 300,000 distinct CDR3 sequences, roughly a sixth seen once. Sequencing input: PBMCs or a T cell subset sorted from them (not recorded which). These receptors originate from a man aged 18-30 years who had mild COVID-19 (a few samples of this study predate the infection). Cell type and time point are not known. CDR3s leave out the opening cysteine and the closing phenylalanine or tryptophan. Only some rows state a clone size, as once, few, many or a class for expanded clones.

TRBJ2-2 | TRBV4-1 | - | ASSQSDWGTGELF
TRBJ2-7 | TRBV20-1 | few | SARAPTGGSYEQY
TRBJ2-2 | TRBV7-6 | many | ASSLETGGNTGELF
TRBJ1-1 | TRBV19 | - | ASSIEGQTKAF
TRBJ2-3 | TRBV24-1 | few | ATSDWTSGGADTQY
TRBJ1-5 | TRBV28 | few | ASGGQINQPQH
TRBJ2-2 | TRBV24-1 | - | ATSDFGQTNTGELF
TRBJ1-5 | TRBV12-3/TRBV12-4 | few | ASSLRRDQPQH
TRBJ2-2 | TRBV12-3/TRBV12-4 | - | ASSLMGGNTGELF
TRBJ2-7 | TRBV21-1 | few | ASSKGDRVANYEQY
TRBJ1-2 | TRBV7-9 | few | ASSLTYKKAGYT
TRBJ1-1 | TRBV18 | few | ASSPRGDRITEAF
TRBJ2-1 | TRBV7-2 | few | ASSLVAGGYGEQF
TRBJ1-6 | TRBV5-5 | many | ASSFGFDRVMNSPLH
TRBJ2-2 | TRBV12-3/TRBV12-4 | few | ASSLLAGGNAGELF
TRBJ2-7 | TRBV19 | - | ASSIVARGGYEQY
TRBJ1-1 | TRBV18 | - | ASSLGQGGTEAF
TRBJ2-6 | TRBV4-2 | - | ASATGFGANVLT
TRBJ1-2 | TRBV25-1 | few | ASSESGDPVGGYT
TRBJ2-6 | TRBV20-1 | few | SARDLSGANVLT
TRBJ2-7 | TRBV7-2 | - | ASSSASGGVPYEQY
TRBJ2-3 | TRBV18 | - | ASSPVRGDTDTQY
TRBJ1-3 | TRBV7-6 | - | ASSLYLTPGNTIY
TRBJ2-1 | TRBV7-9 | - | ASSWDRGDEQF
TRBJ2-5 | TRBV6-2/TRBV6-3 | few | ASSYHGTRVSQETQY
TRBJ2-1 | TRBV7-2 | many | ASSSRRGAYNEQF
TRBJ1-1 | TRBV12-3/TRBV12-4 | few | ASSLTRDKGNTEAF
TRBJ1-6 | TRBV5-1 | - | ASSLEGVSLH
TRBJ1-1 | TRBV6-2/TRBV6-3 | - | ASSYSVLGGTEAF
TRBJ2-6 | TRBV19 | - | ASSNRHSSGANVLT
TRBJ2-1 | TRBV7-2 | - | ASSLVRLEQF
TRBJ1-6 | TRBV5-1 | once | ASSLGTGSSSPLH
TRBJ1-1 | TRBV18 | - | ASSPGEGNTEAF
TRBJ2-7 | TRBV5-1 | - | ASSFQDRFSYEQY
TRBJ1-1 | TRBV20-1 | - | SAREGRDAF
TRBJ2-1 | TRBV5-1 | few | ASSFPLGGIDEQF
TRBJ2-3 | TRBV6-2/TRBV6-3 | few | ASRGEPTDTQY